The 10 T cell receptor beta chains below were found in one sample sequenced in a study of blood T cell repertoires in COVID-19. The assay was immunoSEQ multiplex PCR, and TCRdb's table has in-frame clones only and misses some. The table lists around 150,000 clones, more than 90% of them singletons, with 15% to 20% in the top ten. Input material: peripheral blood. All receptors derive from a man aged 60 to 75 with active or convalescent COVID-19.

This chain connects TRBV6-5 to TRBJ2-7; weak D call: TRBD2 (5 bases). The CDR3 length is 13 residues. In germline, CDR1 is MNHEY, CDR2 SVGAGI. V gave up 5 bases and J gave up 0 bases, with 8 bases separating them. The CDR3 DNA is TGTGCCAGCAGTCGGGGAAGCTCCTACGAGCAGTACTTC. Its protein is CASSRGSSYEQYF.

The chain employs TRBV5-1 and TRBJ2-7, with TRBD2 matching over 9 bases. Germline CDR1 and CDR2: SGHRS and YFSETQ. V lost 2 bases, J lost 5 bases, and 5 bases stayed unmatched. The CDR3 is made up of 14 amino acids. CDR3 DNA: TGCGCCAGCAGCTTCAGCGGGAGGAACAACGAGCAGTACTTC. Encoded protein: CASSFSGRNNEQYF.

The chain joins TRBV29-1 to TRBJ1-2; D ambiguous. Trimming shortened V by 6 bases and J by 4 bases, and 15 bases separated the two germline ends. There are 13 residues in the CDR3. Germline values: CDR1 SQVTM, CDR2 ANQGSEA. The CDR3 DNA follows: TGCAGCGTCTGGACTGGAGCGAGCTATGGCTACACCTTC. The encoded protein is CSVWTGASYGYTF.

The chain is built from TRBV12-3 or TRBV12-4 and TRBJ1-2; D may be TRBD1 (5 bases). CDR3 length: 13 residues. Trimming cost V 5 bases and J 4 bases, with 11 bases left between them. CDR3 in amino acids: CASSQQDFYGYTF. In DNA form, the CDR3 reads TGTGCCAGCAGTCAACAGGATTTCTATGGCTACACCTTC.

This chain uses TRBV24-1 with TRBJ2-3; 8 bases are shared with TRBD2. J lost 3 bases, V lost 6 bases, and 7 bases had no gene match. CDR3 size: 15 residues. The germline CDR1 and CDR2 sequences are KGHDR and SFDVKD. The CDR3 nucleotides are TGTGCCACCAGTCACGGGAGGGCCGATACAGATACGCAGTATTTT. Its translation: CATSHGRADTDTQYF.

CDR3 in DNA: TGTGCCAGCATCACACAGGGGGGTAACTATGGCTACACCTTC. The encoded protein is CASITQGGNYGYTF. V is TRBV6-5 and J is TRBJ1-2, with 8 bases identical to TRBD1. This CDR3 has 14 amino acids. Per germline, CDR1 MNHEY and CDR2 SVGAGI. Trimming took 7 bases from V and 1 from J; bases not matched to a gene: 5.

The J gene is TRBJ2-6, the V gene TRBV19; TRBD1 matches at 8 bases. Germline lookup yields CDR1 LNHDA and CDR2 SQIVND (reference sequence). The CDR3 runs to 18 residues. The ends lost 7 bases at V and 0 bases at J; junction bases unmatched: 11. The CDR3 region has the DNA TGTGCCAGTACCCTAGACGGGACAGGTTTCTCTGGGGCCAACGTCCTGACTTTC. Protein product: CASTLDGTGFSGANVLTF. Based on the CDR3 plus reference TRBV19 and TRBJ2-6, the full variable domain is DGGITQSPKYLFRKEGQNVTLSCEQNLNHDAMYWYRQDPGQGLRLIYYSQIVNDFQKGDIAEGYSVSREKKESFPLTVTSAQKNPTAFYLCASTLDGTGFSGANVLTFGAGSRLTVL.

The CDR3 nucleotides are TGTGCCAGCAGCTTGGGGCAGAACTATGGCTACACCTTC. Residues: CASSLGQNYGYTF. V usage is TRBV5-6 and J usage is TRBJ1-2; unclear D gene. Trimming cost V 0 bases and J 2 bases, with 5 bases left between them. The CDR3 totals 13 residues. The V gene's germline CDR1 is SGHDT and CDR2 YYEEEE.

This clone was observed a handful of times. The chain links TRBV9 to TRBJ2-7; 7 bases are a match to TRBD1. This CDR3 is built from 14 residues. The germline gives CDR1 SGDLS, CDR2 YYNGEE. V lost 4 bases to trimming and J lost 3 bases; unmatched junction nucleotides: 7. As DNA, the CDR3 is TGTGCCAGCAGCCCCGGACAGGCGAGCTACGAGCAGTACTTC. It codes for CASSPGQASYEQYF.

The chain recombines TRBV10-1 with TRBJ1-1; 8 bases align to TRBD1. V shed 3 bases, J shed 0 bases, and the junction held 6 bases outside the gene matches. Looked up from germline, CDR1 is WNHNN and CDR2 is SYGVQD (reference sequence). The CDR3 covers 16 residues. The CDR3: CASSEYPTGVNTEAFF. Here the CDR3 DNA reads TGCGCCAGCAGTGAATATCCGACAGGGGTGAACACTGAAGCTTTCTTT.